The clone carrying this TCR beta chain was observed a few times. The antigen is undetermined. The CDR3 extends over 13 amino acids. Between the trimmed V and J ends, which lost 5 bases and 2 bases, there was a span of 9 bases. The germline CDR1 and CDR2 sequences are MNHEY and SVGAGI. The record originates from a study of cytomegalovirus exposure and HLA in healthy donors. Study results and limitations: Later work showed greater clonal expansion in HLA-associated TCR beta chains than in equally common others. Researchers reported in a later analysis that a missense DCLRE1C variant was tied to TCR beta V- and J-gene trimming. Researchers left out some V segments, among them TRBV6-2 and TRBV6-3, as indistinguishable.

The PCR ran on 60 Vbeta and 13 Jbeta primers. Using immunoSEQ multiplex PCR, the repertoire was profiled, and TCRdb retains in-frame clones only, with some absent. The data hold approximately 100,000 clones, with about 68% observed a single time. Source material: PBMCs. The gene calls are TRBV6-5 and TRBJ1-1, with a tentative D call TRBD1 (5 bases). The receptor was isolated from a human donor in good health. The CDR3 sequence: CASSEQGNTEAFF. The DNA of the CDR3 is TGTGCCAGCAGTGAGCAGGGTAACACTGAAGCTTTCTTT.